One TCR beta chain is described in this entry. This sample is part of a study of PD-1 blockade in classical Hodgkin lymphoma. Data came from immunoSEQ multiplex PCR; TCRdb stores just in-frame clones and leaves some out. The sample comprises 20,000 to 25,000 clones, around 80% of which are singletons, and approximately 18% rests with the top ten. Relapse after autologous stem cell transplantation occurred in every patient, and brentuximab vedotin exposure varied. Germline values: CDR1 LNHDA, CDR2 SQIVND (reference sequence). The V segment lost 5 bases and the J segment 4 bases; nucleotides outside the gene matches: 8. The CDR3 runs to 16 residues.

The chain is built from TRBV19 and TRBJ2-6, with TRBD1 matching over 7 bases. The receptor was derived from a human donor with classical Hodgkin lymphoma. Specimen: peripheral blood mononuclear cells (PBMCs), collected before the second cycle of nivolumab. CDR3 nucleotide sequence: TGTGCCAGTAGTGCTCGGACAGGAACAGGGGCCAACGTCCTGACTTTC. Translating it yields CASSARTGTGANVLTF.